This T cell receptor (beta chain) originates from a study of cytomegalovirus exposure and HLA in healthy donors. Study-level results: In a later analysis, first-cohort TCR clusters were found to tend to co-occur in the 120 validation repertoires. There were three CMV-associated chains whose specificity for CMV antigens was confirmed in vitro. Rare sequences made up most TCRs, while some public TCRs were found in many donors.

The validation cohort, a group of over a hundred subjects, included the donors and was separate from the roughly 700-subject first cohort. Method: immunoSEQ multiplex PCR; TCRdb's copy keeps in-frame clones and lacks some. The repertoire holds some 110,000 clones, with roughly 83% as singletons. For this clone: Its antigen remains unidentified.

Trimming removed 0 bases from V and 3 bases from J, with 8 bases in between. Germline V gives CDR1 SEHNR, CDR2 FQNEAQ (reference sequence). There are 14 residues in the CDR3. J is TRBJ2-5 and V is TRBV7-9; D might be TRBD1 (5 bases). The sample was PBMCs. The TCR comes from a young man in good health and CMV-seronegative. CDR3 residues: CASSLAPREETQYF. The CDR3 DNA reads as TGTGCCAGCAGCTTAGCGCCCAGGGAAGAGACCCAGTACTTC.